The T cell receptor beta chain described here comes from a study of T cell responses to AZD1222 COVID-19 vaccine. With 2 bases removed from V and 8 bases from J, the gap between germline ends came to 13 bases. Germline V lookup: CDR1 KGHSH, CDR2 LQKENI. This CDR3 spans 14 amino acids. The repertoire was sequenced with immunoSEQ multiplex PCR; TCRdb's copy has only in-frame clones and lacks some. The sample records around 130,000 clones, approximately 85% being singletons. The chain recombines TRBV18 with TRBJ2-1; possibly TRBD2 for D (6 bases). This clonotype was sampled from an adult who received the AZD1222 COVID-19 vaccine. The specimen comprised peripheral blood, sampled 28 days after the second AZD1222 dose. The CDR3 bases are TGTGCCAGCTCACCATTGACTAGTAGCGATGAGCAGTTCTTC. Encoded protein: CASSPLTSSDEQFF.